This entry features one T cell receptor beta chain sequence. This sample is drawn from a study of blood T cell repertoires in COVID-19. V was pared by 6 bases and J by 3 bases, with 3 bases of the junction left unmatched. This CDR3 comprises 12 residues. Germline assignment: CDR1 SQVTM and CDR2 ANQGSEA. Measured with immunoSEQ multiplex PCR; TCRdb has only the in-frame clones, and not every one. The table shows fewer than 300,000 clones, with 80% to 95% occurring only once. What was sequenced was PBMCs or T cells enriched from blood (not recorded which). This receptor was taken from a woman aged 25 to 39 who had recovered from COVID-19. This rearrangement joins TRBV29-1 to TRBJ2-3; 7 nucleotides agree with TRBD1. CDR3 in DNA: TGCAGCGTAGAGGGGGCTACAGATACGCAGTATTTT. This translates into CSVEGATDTQYF.